This is a list of T cell receptor beta chains from one sample in a study of blood T cell repertoires in COVID-19. Clones were read by immunoSEQ multiplex PCR, and TCRdb kept only the in-frame ones, dropping some. This table holds 290,000 or so clones, around nine tenths found once. The source material was PBMCs or T cells enriched from blood (not recorded which). These receptors originate from a woman aged 18 to 35 who had recovered from COVID-19. The CDR3 runs from the conserved cysteine through the conserved F or W. A D gene is named only where the DNA matches it firmly. Size is omitted from some rows. Given values are once, few, many or a class for expanded clones.

J gene | clone size | D gene | V gene | CDR3 protein | CDR3 DNA
TRBJ2-7 | . | . | TRBV4-1 | CASSQDRGLGYEQYF | TGCGCCAGCAGCCAAGATCGTGGACTGGGCTACGAGCAGTACTTC
TRBJ1-1 | . | TRBD1 | TRBV28 | CASSSTGWAFF | TGTGCCAGCAGTTCGACAGGGTGGGCTTTCTTT
TRBJ2-3 | . | TRBD2 | TRBV10-3 | CATQPLAGGTDTQYF | TGTGCCACCCAACCACTAGCGGGAGGAACAGATACGCAGTATTTT
TRBJ1-3 | . | TRBD1 | TRBV5-6 | CASSPTGGTGNTIYF | TGTGCCAGCAGCCCGACAGGGGGTACCGGAAACACCATATATTTT
TRBJ2-2 | . | TRBD1 | TRBV5-1 | CASSLEGTGLPGELFF | TGCGCCAGCAGCTTGGAGGGGACAGGGTTACCCGGGGAGCTGTTTTTT
TRBJ2-1 | once | TRBD2 | TRBV2 | CASSDVSREVGYNEQFF | TGTGCCAGCAGTGATGTGTCGCGGGAGGTCGGGTACAATGAGCAGTTCTTC
TRBJ2-1 | . | TRBD2 | TRBV11-1 | CASRPPGGPPYNEQFF | TGTGCCAGCAGACCTCCGGGAGGGCCCCCCTACAATGAGCAGTTCTTC
TRBJ1-4 | . | . | TRBV7-9 | CASNAGRGSEGEKLFF | TGTGCCAGCAACGCCGGCAGGGGTTCTGAGGGTGAAAAACTGTTTTTT
TRBJ1-4 | once | TRBD1 | TRBV4-3 | CASSQDSGTGGTDNEKLFF | TGCGCCAGCAGCCAAGATTCGGGGACAGGGGGGACTGATAATGAAAAACTGTTTTTT
TRBJ1-1 | . | . | TRBV11-3 | CASSPEQFYRGTEAFF | TGTGCCAGCAGCCCCGAACAGTTTTACCGGGGTACTGAAGCTTTCTTT
TRBJ1-2 | . | . | TRBV4-1 | CASSQTGSLDGYTF | TGCGCCAGCAGCCAAACAGGTTCCCTGGATGGCTACACCTTC
TRBJ2-7 | . | . | TRBV5-6 | CASSFGPLEQYF | TGTGCCAGCAGCTTTGGGCCCCTCGAGCAGTACTTC
TRBJ2-5 | . | . | TRBV29-1 | CSVDFQQETQYF | TGCAGCGTTGATTTCCAGCAAGAGACCCAGTACTTC
TRBJ2-7 | . | TRBD2 | TRBV29-1 | CSVEVDGTRPYEQYF | TGCAGCGTTGAAGTAGACGGGACTAGGCCCTACGAGCAGTACTTC
TRBJ2-2 | . | TRBD2 | TRBV11-2 | CASSPLAGSTGELFF | TGTGCCAGCAGCCCACTAGCGGGGAGCACCGGGGAGCTGTTTTTT
TRBJ2-3 | . | . | TRBV11-2 | CASSSKGGHTDTQYF | TGTGCCAGCAGCTCAAAGGGAGGCCACACAGATACGCAGTATTTT
TRBJ1-2 | . | . | TRBV19 | CASNEQGGDGYTF | TGTGCCAGTAACGAACAGGGAGGGGATGGCTACACCTTC
TRBJ2-1 | . | TRBD2 | TRBV24-1 | CATSEGGLAGRDEQFF | TGTGCCACCAGTGAGGGGGGACTAGCGGGACGGGATGAGCAGTTCTTC
TRBJ1-2 | . | TRBD1 | TRBV15 | CATTSTGTGDGYTF | TGTGCCACCACTTCAACAGGGACAGGGGATGGCTACACCTTC
TRBJ2-1 | . | TRBD1 | TRBV19 | CASSSRDRGWNEQFF | TGTGCCAGTAGCTCCCGGGACAGGGGGTGGAATGAGCAGTTCTTC
TRBJ2-2 | . | . | TRBV11-2 | CASSLAGRKTPGGELFF | TGTGCCAGCAGCTTAGCGGGAAGGAAGACCCCCGGCGGGGAGCTGTTTTTT
TRBJ2-1 | . | TRBD2 | TRBV10-1 | CASSESGLAGRYEQFF | TGCGCCAGCAGTGAGTCCGGACTAGCGGGGCGCTATGAGCAGTTCTTC
TRBJ1-2 | . | . | TRBV6-5 | CASSRGGLGGYTF | TGTGCCAGCAGCCGGGGGGGCTTGGGTGGCTACACCTTC
TRBJ1-6 | . | . | TRBV30 | CAWSAGIRNSPLHF | TGTGCCTGGAGTGCGGGAATTAGGAATTCACCCCTCCACTTT
TRBJ1-2 | once | . | TRBV30 | CAWGSNYYGYTF | TGTGCCTGGGGCTCGAACTACTATGGCTACACCTTC
TRBJ2-1 | . | . | TRBV21-1 | CASSQIGEGLAGIYNEQFF | TGTGCCAGCAGCCAAATTGGGGAGGGCCTAGCGGGAATCTACAATGAGCAGTTCTTC
TRBJ2-4 | few | TRBD2 | TRBV13 | CASSTRGLSGDIQYF | TGTGCCAGCAGCACACGGGGACTTAGCGGGGACATTCAGTACTTC
TRBJ1-5 | . | TRBD1 | TRBV6-5 | CASSRQGGQPQHF | TGTGCCAGCAGCAGACAGGGCGGACAGCCCCAGCATTTT
TRBJ1-4 | . | . | TRBV7-2 | CASSFLTGNNEKLFF | TGTGCCAGCAGCTTCCTTACAGGGAATAATGAAAAACTGTTTTTT
TRBJ2-3 | . | TRBD2 | TRBV7-8 | CASSLAYGGGTDTQYF | TGTGCCAGCAGCTTAGCTTACGGCGGGGGGACAGATACGCAGTATTTT
TRBJ1-2 | once | TRBD1 | TRBV6-5 | CASSGDRGRYGYTF | TGTGCCAGCAGCGGCGACAGGGGAAGGTATGGCTACACCTTC
TRBJ2-7 | . | . | TRBV21-1 | CASSKGKGAPYEQYF | TGTGCCAGCAGCAAAGGTAAGGGGGCCCCCTACGAGCAGTACTTC
TRBJ1-2 | . | . | TRBV4-1 | CASSQVGFGYTF | TGCGCCAGCAGCCAAGTCGGGTTTGGCTACACCTTC
TRBJ2-7 | . | TRBD1 | TRBV6-5 | CASSRQGLTYEQYF | TGTGCCAGCAGTAGACAGGGGCTAACCTACGAGCAGTACTTC
TRBJ2-3 | . | TRBD2 | TRBV7-8 | CASSLQRGLAGGLDTQYF | TGTGCCAGCAGCTTACAACGCGGACTAGCGGGAGGGCTTGATACGCAGTATTTT
TRBJ1-6 | . | TRBD1 | TRBV19 | CASSQPGGVSPLHF | TGTGCCAGTAGTCAGCCAGGGGGCGTTTCACCCCTCCACTTT
TRBJ2-1 | . | TRBD2 | TRBV2 | CASSFGTSGGNEQFF | TGTGCCAGCAGTTTCGGGACTAGCGGGGGGAATGAGCAGTTCTTC
TRBJ2-1 | . | TRBD2 | TRBV11-3 | CASSLGASGGLDEQFF | TGTGCCAGCAGCTTAGGAGCTAGCGGGGGGTTGGATGAGCAGTTCTTC